Below, one TCR beta chain is given with its context. The data derive from a study of blood T cell repertoires in COVID-19. Background on the study: Samples of COVID-19 (acute and convalescent) were obtained from the United States, Italy and Spain. PBMCs, B-cell-depleted T cells, or T cells were the source of the cDNA or gDNA that made up the material.

Clinical history as reported by participants underpinned cohort assignment. V shed 3 bases and J 4 bases; nucleotides not matched to a gene: 3. This CDR3 spans 15 amino acids. In germline, CDR1 is SEHNR, CDR2 FQNEAQ (reference sequence). Produced via immunoSEQ multiplex PCR; TCRdb's table is partial and in-frame only. The sample shows fewer than 400,000 clones, 92% of them seen only once. The chain has TRBV7-9 and TRBJ1-5, with 10 bases fitting TRBD1. The clonotype was recovered from a woman aged 25 to 39 who had recovered from COVID-19. Material for sequencing was PBMCs or T cells enriched from blood (not recorded which). CDR3 coding DNA: TGTGCCAGCAGCTTCGGACAGGGGGGGAATCAGCCCCAGCATTTT. Translating gives CASSFGQGGNQPQHF.